This entry concerns a single TCR beta chain. Its antigen is not yet known. Per-base qualities were not stored, and no clone one base away is much larger. The CDR3 has 18 amino acids, counting the end cysteine and phenylalanine. The CDR3 DNA has 54 bases and is translated from base 1. V loses 1 base, J loses 0 bases, and the germline ends lie 15 bases apart. CDR1 and CDR2 are drawn from the germline V gene: LGHNA, YSLEER. The trial excluded patients who had a history of autoimmune disease or were on systemic immunosuppression. Peripheral blood for TCR sequencing was drawn from every dose cohort at baseline, at cycle 4 day 1 and at cycle 7 day 1. Samples were obtained from an open-label, multicenter, first-in-human phase I dose-escalation trial of ivuxolimab. Adults with locally advanced or metastatic melanoma, renal cell carcinoma, hepatocellular carcinoma or head and neck squamous cell carcinoma were enrolled in the trial. Before TCR sequencing, CD4+ T cells and CD8+ T cells were sorted from peripheral blood as separate populations.

Genomic DNA was extracted from sorted cells for sequencing of the TCRbeta CDR3 region. TCRbeta CDR3 regions were sequenced using the immunoSEQ Assay. What TCRdb holds here is the immuneACCESS table cut down to in-frame rearrangements. Part of the clones is not present; checked against another copy, under half of the missing clones reflect an unresolved V gene, and the others are unexplained. The sample contains tens of thousands of clones, roughly 80% of them found a single time. The top ten hold 3.5% to 6% of the sample. The source of the sample is a study of OX40 agonist ivuxolimab in advanced cancers. Background on the whole study: The costimulatory receptor OX40 (CD134) was targeted by ivuxolimab, a fully human IgG2 agonistic monoclonal antibody. Intravenous ivuxolimab was administered to patients every 2 weeks at six dose levels: 0.01, 0.1, 0.3, 1.5, 3 and 10 mg/kg. Partial responses occurred in three dose-escalation patients: two with cutaneous melanoma and one with hepatocellular carcinoma. The paper reports the monotherapy dose-escalation portion (N of about 51 patients) of the phase I ivuxolimab trial. The point of sequencing TCRbeta in the periphery was to test whether ivuxolimab changed TCR sequence diversity and drove clonal T-cell expansion. Prior anti-PD-1, anti-PD-L1 or anti-CTLA-4 therapy was permitted, and checkpoint inhibitors had been received by about two fifths of dose-escalation patients. Among the 50 to 55 dose-escalation patients, around 20 had hepatocellular carcinoma, 15 melanoma, 9 renal cell carcinoma and 9 head and neck cancer. In the dose-escalation cohort, around four fifths of patients were male, and the mean age was roughly 60 years, with a range of roughly 20 to 80.

Overall results and qualifications from the work: In the 0.1-3.0 mg/kg groups, partial responders had among the lowest normalized peripheral clonal expansion, particularly in CD8+ T cells. Low levels of normalized T-cell clonal expansion were also seen in some patients who did not respond. After ivuxolimab, expanded clones were on average more numerous among CD8+ T cells than among CD4+ T cells. Clonal expansion of both CD4+ and CD8+ blood T cells was observed from baseline to week 6 at doses 0.1 to 3.0 mg/kg. Antigen specificity was not determined for the clonally expanded peripheral T cells.

The chain joins TRBV4-3 to TRBJ1-4; TRBD1 is a weak D gene call, 5 bases matching. Sequencing used CD4+ or CD8+ T cells sorted from blood, obtained in a trial of the OX40 agonist ivuxolimab. This TCR was recovered from an adult with an advanced solid tumor such as melanoma, head and neck, liver or kidney cancer. The CDR3 protein is CASSQGVKGIATNEKLFF. The DNA sequence is given as TGCGCCAGCAGCCAAGGGGTAAAGGGGATTGCAACTAATGAAAAACTGTTTTTT.